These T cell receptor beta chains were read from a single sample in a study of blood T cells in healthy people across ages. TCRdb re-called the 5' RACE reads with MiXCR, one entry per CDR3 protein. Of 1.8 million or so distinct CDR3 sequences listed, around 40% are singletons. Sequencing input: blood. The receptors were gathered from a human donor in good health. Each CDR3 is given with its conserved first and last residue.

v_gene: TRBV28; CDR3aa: CASSLVFPTGANVLTF
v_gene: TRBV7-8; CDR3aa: CASSWGGEKRFF
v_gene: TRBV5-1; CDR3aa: CASTGQDPTDTQYF
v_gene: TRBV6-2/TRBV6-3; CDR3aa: CASRPSWTDSYEQYF
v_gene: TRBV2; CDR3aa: CASSPNRGAQETQYF
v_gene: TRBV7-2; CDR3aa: CASSLYRSYQETQYF
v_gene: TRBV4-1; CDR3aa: CASSQGQSAGREQYF
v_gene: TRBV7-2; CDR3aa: CASSLATDQETQYF
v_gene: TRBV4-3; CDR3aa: CASGVVEGTDTQYF
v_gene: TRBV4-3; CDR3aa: CASSRDFGVYGYTF
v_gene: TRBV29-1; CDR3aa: CSATVSLGQETQYF
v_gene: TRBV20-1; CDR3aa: CSASAPDTQYF
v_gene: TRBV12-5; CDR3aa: CASGLTPGQGGEQFF
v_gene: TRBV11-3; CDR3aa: CASGSGHNSPLHF
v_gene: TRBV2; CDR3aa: CASSETGTGAGNTRYF
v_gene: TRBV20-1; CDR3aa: CSASRTSGGGTDTQYF
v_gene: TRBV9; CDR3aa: CASSQGDFNYGYTF
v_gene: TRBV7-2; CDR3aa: CASSTQTGGRETQYF
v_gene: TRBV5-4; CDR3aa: CASSLPSGGAGIQYF
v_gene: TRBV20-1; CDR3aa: CSANVEQGHNSPLHF
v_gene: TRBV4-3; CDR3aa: CASSQVWAPNYGYTF
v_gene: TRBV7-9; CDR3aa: CASSFLGNQPQHF
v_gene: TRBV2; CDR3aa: CAGSPEVLYGYTF
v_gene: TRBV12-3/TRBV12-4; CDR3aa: CASSPQGNTHNEQFF
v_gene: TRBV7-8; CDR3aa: CASSLESPRLYYGYTF
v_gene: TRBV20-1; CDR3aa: CSARDYGKGSYEQYF
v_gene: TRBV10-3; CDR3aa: CAISPGIYEQYF
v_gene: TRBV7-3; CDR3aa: CASSQPGGARGSDTQYF
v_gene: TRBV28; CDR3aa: CASSLSSPNEKLFF
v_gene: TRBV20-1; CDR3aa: CSASAPGRDEQFF
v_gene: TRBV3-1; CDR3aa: CASRGTGTGPQYTQYF
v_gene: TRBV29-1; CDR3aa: CSARVPTSGANVLTF
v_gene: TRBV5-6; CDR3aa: CASSLSLRAGAFF
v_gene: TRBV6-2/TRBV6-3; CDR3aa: CASSYNATGATHMNTEAFF
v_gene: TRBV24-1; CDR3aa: CATSDLGQGLEETQYF
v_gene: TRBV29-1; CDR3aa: CSVISGTGVHGYTF
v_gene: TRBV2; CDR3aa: CASSGDRKYGYTF
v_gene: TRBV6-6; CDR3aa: CASEGGGYEQYF
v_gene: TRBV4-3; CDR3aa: CASSQEIFYKNIQYF
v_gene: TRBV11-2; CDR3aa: CASSPERLYEQYF
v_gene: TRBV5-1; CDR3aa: CASSFTGGFTDTQYF
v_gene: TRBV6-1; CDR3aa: CASSGSFASAFF
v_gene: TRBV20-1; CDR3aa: CSARDYKEGDFQYF